This TCR beta chain was sequenced in a study of OX40 agonist ivuxolimab in advanced cancers. Findings and limits, study-wide: The investigators did not determine what antigen specificity the expanded peripheral T cells had.

Germline V gene sequence: CDR1 SQVTM, CDR2 ANQGSEA. The CDR3 loop spans 15 amino acids. J gave up 4 bases and V 3 bases, and 4 bases lay outside the gene matches. TCRdb keeps only in-frame clones here, not all; method: immunoSEQ multiplex PCR. The sample lists about 58,000 clones, 75% to 90% occurring once. Notes on this clone: The antigen is unknown.

Sequenced material: CD4+ or CD8+ T cells sorted from blood, taken in a trial of the OX40 agonist ivuxolimab. This TCR derives from an adult with an advanced solid tumor such as melanoma, head and neck, liver or kidney cancer. The genes are TRBV29-1 and TRBJ2-1; 12 bases fit TRBD2. The CDR3, as DNA: TGCAGCGTTGAGGGTCTAGCGGGGGGGTACAATGAGCAGTTCTTC. Amino acids: CSVEGLAGGYNEQFF.